This T cell receptor beta chain is from a study of response to subunit inactivated influenza vaccine. TCRdb analysed the RT-PCR reads with MiXCR anew, one entry per CDR3 protein. The data show some 500,000 distinct CDR3 sequences, with 16% seen just once and around 3% held by the top ten. Germline lookup yields CDR1 KGHSH and CDR2 LQKENI. The CDR3 has 14 amino acids. V was shortened by 6 bases and J by 0 bases, with 12 bases between the two germline ends. This clonotype was seen ten or more times. The clonotype originates from a man between 50 and 69 years old who received an inactivated influenza vaccine. Sample: CD4+ T cells sorted from PBMCs, taken around 2 years after vaccination. The chain carries TRBV18 and TRBJ2-7; D may be TRBD1 (5 bases). The chain's CDR3 is CASSQKDNSYEQYF. The CDR3 DNA sequence: TGTGCCAGCTCCCAAAAGGACAACTCCTACGAGCAGTACTTC.